The source of this T cell receptor beta chain is a study of shared clonotypes between healthy human individuals. Broader study findings: Compared with memory subsets, naive subsets generally had larger estimated richness.

Replicate PCRs run on sorted subsets employed about 220 ng DNA, tens of thousands of T cell genomes. Authors' methods: Because ImmunoSEQ provided only junction sequences with no quality scores, the filtering differed. Clones were sequenced by immunoSEQ multiplex PCR, and TCRdb holds only the in-frame ones, with some missing. D and trimming come from the DNA, and the V and J calls and clone size come from that table. The data contain a few million clones, about 92% of them singletons. About this clone: What it binds is not known.

V was clipped by 0 bases and J by 2 bases, with 16 bases between them. CDR3 length equals 17 residues. Germline V gene lookup returns CDR1 MGHRA and CDR2 YSYEKL. Sequenced material: naive CD4+ T cells sorted from blood. Subset defined: CD45RA+ positively selected. The clonotype was recovered from a man aged 18 to 29 in good health. J is TRBJ2-5 and V is TRBV4-1; unclear D gene. The CDR3 loop is CASSQEGSLPGQETQYF. CDR3 in DNA: TGCGCCAGCAGCCAAGAAGGTAGCCTCCCAGGACAAGAGACCCAGTACTTC.